This record looks at one TCR beta chain sequence and its context. Its antigen is currently unknown. Clones were sequenced by immunoSEQ multiplex PCR, and TCRdb holds only the in-frame ones, with some missing. Of about 42,000 clones listed, approximately 75% are singletons. The sample is drawn from a study of OX40 agonist ivuxolimab in advanced cancers. Overall study context: Prior checkpoint blockade (anti-PD-1, anti-PD-L1 or anti-CTLA-4) was permitted; over 30% had it. Study-wide results and limits: Mean expanded clone counts were higher in CD8+ than CD4+ T cells. It was not determined which antigens were specifically recognized by the peripheral T cells that had undergone clonal expansion.

Blood draws occurred at baseline, cycle 4 day 1, and cycle 7 day 1. Trimming removed 1 base from V and 0 bases from J, with 5 bases in between. The CDR3 runs to 14 residues. Germline V CDR1 and CDR2: SGHKS, YYEKEE (reference sequence). This material consisted of CD4+ or CD8+ T cells sorted from blood, taken in a trial of the OX40 agonist ivuxolimab. This chain links TRBV5-5 with TRBJ1-5; D is ambiguous. This receptor was obtained from an adult with an advanced solid tumor such as melanoma, head and neck, liver or kidney cancer. Here the CDR3 DNA reads TGTGCCAGCAGCTTGTTTGTTAGCAATCAGCCCCAGCATTTT. Its translation: CASSLFVSNQPQHF.